The clone carrying this TCR beta chain appeared once. The data are from a study of blood T cell repertoires in COVID-19. Study information: Italy, Spain and the United States were the sources of the convalescent and acute COVID-19 samples. Nucleic acid was either cDNA or gDNA, and it came from T cells, B-cell-depleted T cells, or PBMCs.

In the authors' workflow: Amplification of reference gene primers was used by the study to estimate nucleated cell counts. Profiling relied on immunoSEQ multiplex PCR, and the TCRdb table lists in-frame clones only, not all of them. The D gene and trimming were derived from the DNA, and the V and J assignments and clone size from that table. In the table there are around 700,000 clones, 70% to 90% of which are singletons. Germline CDR1 and CDR2: SGHDT and YYEEEE. V lost 7 bases to trimming and J lost 3 bases, with 19 bases between them. The length of the CDR3 is 15 residues. V is TRBV5-6 and J is TRBJ1-2; tentative D call: TRBD1 (5 bases). Input material: peripheral blood. The TCR sequence derives from a woman between 18 and 29 years old with acute or convalescent COVID-19. CDR3 nucleotides: TGTGCCAGCGGTGGGGGGACGCAAACACACTATGGCTACACCTTC. Translation gives CASGGGTQTHYGYTF.